This T cell receptor beta chain was sequenced in a study of blood T cells in healthy people across ages. General observations from the study: Comparison with aged donors showed that long-lived donors had more naive CD4+ cells and higher diversity. A roughly linear fall in TCR beta diversity per million T cells was seen with increasing age. Strongly correlated with naive T cell percentage was TCR beta diversity.

A sample-barcoded 5' primer and a J-beta primer mix were used in a second PCR of about 7 to 12 cycles. Each TCR beta cDNA got a 12-nucleotide random molecular identifier. TCRdb called the 5' RACE reads again in MiXCR, with one record for every CDR3 protein. The table lists roughly 1.5 million distinct CDR3 sequences, 35% to 45% of them singletons. This clonotype was seen a few times. Its target is not known. This CDR3 comprises 12 residues. In germline, CDR1 is MNHNS, CDR2 SASEGT. Trimming at V came to 7 bases and at J to 6 bases, leaving 2 bases not matched to a gene. The TCR sequence derives from a young woman in good health. The specimen was blood. The V call is TRBV6-1, the J call TRBJ2-1, with 8 bases lining up with TRBD2. The CDR3 sequence: CASNRGGNEQFF. DNA for the CDR3: TGTGCCAGCAACCGGGGGGGCAATGAGCAGTTCTTC.